This is a list of T cell receptor beta chains from one sample in a study of T cell responses to AZD1222 COVID-19 vaccine. Data came from immunoSEQ multiplex PCR; TCRdb stores just in-frame clones and leaves some out. The sample has over 110,000 clones; approximately 93% are singletons. The input for sequencing was peripheral blood, taken after recovery from COVID-19. These receptors were taken from an adult who had recovered from COVID-19. The conserved cysteine and the conserved F or W are not part of the CDR3 here.

V	CDR3
TRBV27	ATRPTGQGYEGSNQPQH
TRBV10-3	AISDYQGFWDKANYGYT
TRBV3-1/TRBV3-2	ASSPLRQRDEQY
TRBV5-1	ASSSEETTGEKLF
TRBV6-5	ASRGVGQGSYEQY
TRBV25-1	ASSDRNYGYT
TRBV3-1/TRBV3-2	ASSLGPIGNQPQH
TRBV28	ASRSGANNLREQY
TRBV18	ASSPPGQETQY
TRBV12-1	ASSFDGCLTYEQY
TRBV9	ASSRGLGLAGGNSQEVEQF
TRBV6-1	ASSEEWDPWGNQPQH
TRBV29-1	SVEPGSVNYGYT
TRBV7-2	ASSLDYSSAEAF
TRBV20-1	SAETLNEQY
TRBV19	ASSIDRVGTTNEKLF
TRBV19	ASSGAASSTDTQY
TRBV3-1/TRBV3-2	ASSQPPLEQF
TRBV27	ASSLSRGGEKLF
TRBV6-5	ASSSPGTGSGYT